This T cell receptor beta chain comes out of a study of T cell changes during pregnancy in multiple sclerosis. TCRdb's table, derived via immunoSEQ multiplex PCR, lists solely in-frame clones and lacks some. The table shows tens of thousands of clones, with 90% occurring only once. The ends lost 2 bases at V and 4 bases at J; junction bases unmatched: 11. The germline V gene has CDR1 SGHAT and CDR2 FQDESV (reference sequence). CDR3 size: 16 residues. The source was CD4+ T cells from peripheral blood mononuclear cells, collected in the first trimester of pregnancy. The chain uses TRBV11-1 and TRBJ2-7, with 7 nucleotides matching TRBD2. This clonotype originated in a female donor with multiple sclerosis, enrolled in a pregnancy study. The DNA for the CDR3 is TGTGCCAGCAGCTTAAGTTCGAGGGAGGGCCGGTACGAGCAGTACTTC. The encoded protein is CASSLSSREGRYEQYF.